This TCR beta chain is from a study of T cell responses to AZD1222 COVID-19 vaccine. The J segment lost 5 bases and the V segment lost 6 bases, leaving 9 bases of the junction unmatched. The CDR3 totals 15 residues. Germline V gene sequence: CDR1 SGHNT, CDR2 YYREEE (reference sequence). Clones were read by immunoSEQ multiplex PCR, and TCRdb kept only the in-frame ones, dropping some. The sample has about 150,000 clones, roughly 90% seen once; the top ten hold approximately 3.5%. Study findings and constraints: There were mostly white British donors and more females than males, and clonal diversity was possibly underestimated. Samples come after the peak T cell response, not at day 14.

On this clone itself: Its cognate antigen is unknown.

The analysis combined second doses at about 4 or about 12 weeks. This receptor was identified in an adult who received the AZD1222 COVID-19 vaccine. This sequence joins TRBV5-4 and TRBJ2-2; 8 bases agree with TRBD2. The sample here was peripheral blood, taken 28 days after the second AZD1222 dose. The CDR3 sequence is CASTSLSGRTGELFF. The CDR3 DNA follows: TGTGCCAGCACCTCCCTCAGCGGGAGAACCGGGGAGCTGTTTTTT.